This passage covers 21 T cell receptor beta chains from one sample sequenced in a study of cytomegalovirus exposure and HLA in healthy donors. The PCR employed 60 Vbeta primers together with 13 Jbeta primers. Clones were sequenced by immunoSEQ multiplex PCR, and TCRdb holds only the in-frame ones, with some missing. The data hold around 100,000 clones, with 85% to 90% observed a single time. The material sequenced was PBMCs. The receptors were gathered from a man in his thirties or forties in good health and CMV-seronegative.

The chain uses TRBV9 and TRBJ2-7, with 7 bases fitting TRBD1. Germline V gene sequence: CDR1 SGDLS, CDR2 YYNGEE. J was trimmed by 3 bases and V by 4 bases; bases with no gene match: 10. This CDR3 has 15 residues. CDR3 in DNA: TGTGCCAGCAGCAACCGGCCGGGACAGAGCTACGAGCAGTACTTC. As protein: CASSNRPGQSYEQYF.

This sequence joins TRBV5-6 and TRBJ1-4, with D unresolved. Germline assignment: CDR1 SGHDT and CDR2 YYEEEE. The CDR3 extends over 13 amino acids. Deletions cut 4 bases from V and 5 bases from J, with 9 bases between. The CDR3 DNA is TGTGCCAGCAGCCTGAACCAGAATGAAAAACTGTTTTTT. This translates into CASSLNQNEKLFF.

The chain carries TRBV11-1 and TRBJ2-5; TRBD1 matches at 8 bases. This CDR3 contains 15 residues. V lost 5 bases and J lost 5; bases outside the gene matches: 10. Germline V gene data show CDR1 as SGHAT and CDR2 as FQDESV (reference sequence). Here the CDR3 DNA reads TGTGCCAGCAGCAACGGACAGGGTTCGGGGGAGACCCAGTACTTC. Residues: CASSNGQGSGETQYF. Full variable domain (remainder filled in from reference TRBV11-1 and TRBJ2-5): EAEVAQSPRYKITEKSQAVAFWCDPISGHATLYWYRQILGQGPELLVQFQDESVVDDSQLPKDRFSAERLKGVDSTLKIQPAELGDSAMYLCASSNGQGSGETQYFGPGTRLLVL.

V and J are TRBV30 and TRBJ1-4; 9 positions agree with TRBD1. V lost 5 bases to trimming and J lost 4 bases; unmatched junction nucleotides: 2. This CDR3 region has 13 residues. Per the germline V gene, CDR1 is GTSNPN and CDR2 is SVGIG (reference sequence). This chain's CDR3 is CAWGTGSNEKLFF. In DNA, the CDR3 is TGTGCCTGGGGGACAGGGAGTAATGAAAAACTGTTTTTT.

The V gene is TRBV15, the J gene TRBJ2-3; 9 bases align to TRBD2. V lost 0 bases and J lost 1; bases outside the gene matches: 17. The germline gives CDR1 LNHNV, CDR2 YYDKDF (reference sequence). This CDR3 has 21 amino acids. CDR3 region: CATSRDLKWREGGSGTDTQYF. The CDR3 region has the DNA TGTGCCACCAGCAGAGATTTGAAGTGGCGGGAGGGCGGGTCGGGCACAGATACGCAGTATTTT.

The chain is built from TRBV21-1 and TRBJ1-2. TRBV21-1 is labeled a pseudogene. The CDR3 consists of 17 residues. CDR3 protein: CASSKVAYTLENYGYTF. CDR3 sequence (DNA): TGTGCCAGCAGCAAAGTAGCCTACACACTAGAAAACTATGGCTACACCTTC.

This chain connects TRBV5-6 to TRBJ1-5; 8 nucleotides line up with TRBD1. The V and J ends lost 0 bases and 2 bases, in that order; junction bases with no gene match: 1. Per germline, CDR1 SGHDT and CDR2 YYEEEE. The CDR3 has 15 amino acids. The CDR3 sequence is CASSLATGGNQPQHF. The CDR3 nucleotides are TGTGCCAGCAGCTTGGCGACAGGGGGCAATCAGCCCCAGCATTTT.

In DNA form, the CDR3 reads TGTGCCAGTAAGCGACCGGGGGGGACTGAAGCTTTCTTT. It encodes CASKRPGGTEAFF. The chain couples TRBV28 to TRBJ1-1; a weak D match, TRBD1 (5 bases). Looked up from germline, CDR1 is MDHEN and CDR2 is SYDVKM. This CDR3 contains 13 residues. Trimming removed 9 bases from V and 5 bases from J, with 16 bases in between.

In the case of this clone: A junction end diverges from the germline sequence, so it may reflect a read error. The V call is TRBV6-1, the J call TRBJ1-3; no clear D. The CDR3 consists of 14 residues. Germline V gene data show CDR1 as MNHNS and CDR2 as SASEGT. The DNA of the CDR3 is TGTGCCAGCATGCCGGGCTCAGGAGGAAACACCGTATATTTT. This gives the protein CASMPGSGGNTVYF.

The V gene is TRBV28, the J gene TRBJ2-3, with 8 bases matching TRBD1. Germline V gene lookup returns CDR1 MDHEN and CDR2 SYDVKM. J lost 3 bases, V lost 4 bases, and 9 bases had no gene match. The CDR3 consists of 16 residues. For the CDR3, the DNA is TGTGCCAGCAGTTCTACTGAGGACAGGGCGACAGATACGCAGTATTTT. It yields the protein CASSSTEDRATDTQYF.

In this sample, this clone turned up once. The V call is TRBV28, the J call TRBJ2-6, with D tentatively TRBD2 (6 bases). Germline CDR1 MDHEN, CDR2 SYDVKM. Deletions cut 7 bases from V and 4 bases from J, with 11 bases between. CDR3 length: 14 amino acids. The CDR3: CASTPAGGANVLTF. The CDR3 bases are TGTGCCAGCACTCCGGCGGGGGGGGCCAACGTCCTGACTTTC.

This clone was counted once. The CDR3, as DNA: TGCGCCAGCAGCCAAATTAGCGGACCAGCGTCCGGGGAGCTGTTTTTT. Translated, it gives CASSQISGPASGELFF. The chain carries TRBV4-1 and TRBJ2-2; possibly TRBD2 for D (6 bases). Germline values: CDR1 MGHRA, CDR2 YSYEKL. The CDR3 runs to 16 residues. V was cut by 2 bases and J by 6 bases, with 16 bases left in between.

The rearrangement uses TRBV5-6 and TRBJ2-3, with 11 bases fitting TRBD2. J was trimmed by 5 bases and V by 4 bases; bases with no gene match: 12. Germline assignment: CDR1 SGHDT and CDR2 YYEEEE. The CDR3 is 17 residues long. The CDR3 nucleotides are TGTGCCAGCAGCCGTGGACTAGCGGGCGGAGTAGGAGATACGCAGTATTTT. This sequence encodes CASSRGLAGGVGDTQYF.

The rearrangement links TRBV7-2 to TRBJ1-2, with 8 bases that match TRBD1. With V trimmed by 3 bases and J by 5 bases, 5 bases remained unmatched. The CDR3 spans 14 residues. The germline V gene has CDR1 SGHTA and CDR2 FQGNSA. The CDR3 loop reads CASSFGQGRYGYTF. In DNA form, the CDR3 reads TGTGCCAGCAGCTTCGGACAGGGTCGGTATGGCTACACCTTC.

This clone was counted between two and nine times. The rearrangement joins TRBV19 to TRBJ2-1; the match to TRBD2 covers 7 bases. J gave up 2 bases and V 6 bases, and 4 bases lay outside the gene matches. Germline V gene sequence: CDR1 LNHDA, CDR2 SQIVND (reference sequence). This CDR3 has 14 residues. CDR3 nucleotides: TGTGCCAGTAGCTCGGGGGGACCCTACAATGAGCAGTTCTTC. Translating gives CASSSGGPYNEQFF. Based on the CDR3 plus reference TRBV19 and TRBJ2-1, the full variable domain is DGGITQSPKYLFRKEGQNVTLSCEQNLNHDAMYWYRQDPGQGLRLIYYSQIVNDFQKGDIAEGYSVSREKKESFPLTVTSAQKNPTAFYLCASSSGGPYNEQFFGPGTRLTVL.

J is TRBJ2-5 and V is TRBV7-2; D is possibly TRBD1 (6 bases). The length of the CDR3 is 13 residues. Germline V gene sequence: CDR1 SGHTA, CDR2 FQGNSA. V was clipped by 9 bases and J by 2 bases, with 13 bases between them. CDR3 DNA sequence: TGTGCCAGTTCACCGGACAGACAAGAGACCCAGTACTTC. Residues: CASSPDRQETQYF.

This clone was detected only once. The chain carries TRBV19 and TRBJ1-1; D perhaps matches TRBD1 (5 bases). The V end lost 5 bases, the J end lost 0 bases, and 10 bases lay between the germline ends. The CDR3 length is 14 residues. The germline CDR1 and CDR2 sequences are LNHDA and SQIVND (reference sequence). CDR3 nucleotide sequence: TGTGCCAGTAGTTTCCAAGGGGTGAACACTGAAGCTTTCTTT. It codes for CASSFQGVNTEAFF.

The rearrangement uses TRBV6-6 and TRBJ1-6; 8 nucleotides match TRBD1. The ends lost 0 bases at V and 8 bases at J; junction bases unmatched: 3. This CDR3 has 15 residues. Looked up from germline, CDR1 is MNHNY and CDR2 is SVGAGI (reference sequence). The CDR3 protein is CASSYSGQADSPLHF. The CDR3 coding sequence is TGTGCCAGCAGTTACTCGGGACAGGCGGATTCACCCCTCCACTTT.

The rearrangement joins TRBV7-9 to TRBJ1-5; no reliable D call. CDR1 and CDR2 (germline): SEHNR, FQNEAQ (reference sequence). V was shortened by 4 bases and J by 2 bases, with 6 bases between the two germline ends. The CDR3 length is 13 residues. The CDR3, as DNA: TGTGCCAGCAGCTCCGGGGGCAATCAGCCCCAGCATTTT. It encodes CASSSGGNQPQHF. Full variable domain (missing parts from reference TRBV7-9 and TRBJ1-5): DTGVSQNPRHKITKRGQNVTFRCDPISEHNRLYWYRQTLGQGPEFLTYFQNEAQLEKSRLLSDRFSAERPKGSFSTLEIQRTEQGDSAMYLCASSSGGNQPQHFGDGTRLSIL.

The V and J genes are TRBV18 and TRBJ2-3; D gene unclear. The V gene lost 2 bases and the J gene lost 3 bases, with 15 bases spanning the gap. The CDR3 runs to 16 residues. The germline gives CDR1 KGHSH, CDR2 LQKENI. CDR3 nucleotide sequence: TGTGCCAGCTCACCAATACTGTATTTTAATACAGATACGCAGTATTTT. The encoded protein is CASSPILYFNTDTQYF.

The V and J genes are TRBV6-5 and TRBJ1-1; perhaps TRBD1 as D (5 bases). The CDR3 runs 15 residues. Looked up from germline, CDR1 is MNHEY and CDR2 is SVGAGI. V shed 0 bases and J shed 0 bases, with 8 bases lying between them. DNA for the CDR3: TGTGCCAGCAGTTACTCAGGAGGGGTGAACACTGAAGCTTTCTTT. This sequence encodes CASSYSGGVNTEAFF.